This T cell receptor (beta chain) derives from a study of cytomegalovirus exposure and HLA in healthy donors (dated by TCRdb to the late 2010s). Broadly, across the study: In an earlier analysis of 587 of the donors, 276 Gb of sequence data and 120 million or so unique TCR beta sequences from approximately 180 million T cells were reported. The number of donors typed differed by locus, with about 629-630 for A, B, C, DRB1 and DQB1, more than 500 for DQA1, 600 to 610 for DPA1, and about 450 for DPB1. Approximately 300 gigabases of sequencing data and about 92 million unique TCR sequences made up an early release that covered approximately 620 HLA-typed donors. Donor age, sex, ethnicity and CMV serostatus were collected together with the repertoire data. A separate validation cohort of over 95 different subjects was used in addition to the roughly 640-subject first cohort. In a later analysis, previously published TCR beta repertoires from 670 or so donors were re-analyzed and high-resolution HLA genotyping was added so that TCR occurrence patterns could be studied. Using immunosequencing, the study profiled T cell repertoires from roughly 650 subjects and related those repertoires to cytomegalovirus serostatus. A later genetic analysis took genome-wide SNP genotypes for about 55% of the 666 donors and used that subset as a discovery cohort. An earlier analysis of 587 of the donors applied high-throughput TCR beta sequencing to assess whether each TCR beta V gene segment acted as functional or pseudogenic. The aim of the study was to test whether cataloging public T cell receptors could identify signatures of past pathogen exposure. Both class I and class II loci were covered by HLA typing, at four-digit resolution. On average, 235,054 unique TCR beta nucleotide sequences were sequenced per donor among several hundred genotyped donors of the cohort, with 15% to 20% of those sequences being non-productive. To predict cytomegalovirus infection status, the study combined high-throughput TCR immunosequencing, statistical association of individual TCRs with disease status, and machine learning. Among the roughly 400 genotyped donors, around 81% belonged to the genetic ancestry cluster associated with self-reported Caucasian donors. Every discovery cohort repertoire had been produced on one sequencing platform. Because of strong linkage in the cohort, a few DR-DQ haplotypes were treated as single units for association and clustering. Rather than drawing on any new phenotypic data, the later analysis identified candidate immune exposures from TCR beta sequences and the way those sequences occurred across donors.

In regard to this clone: This clone's antigen is unknown.

What the study reported, not specific to this receptor: In vitro tests confirmed that a few of the cytomegalovirus-associated TCR beta chains recognize cytomegalovirus antigens. A further reported finding was that TCR beta sequences accurately predicted the HLA-A and HLA-B alleles for most subjects in the first cohort. Specific HLA alleles were associated with about 17,000 TCR beta sequences at a false discovery rate of 0.05 in a later analysis. According to the authors, the approach could potentially be generalized to other disease states and immunological phenotypes. Because HLA typing was unavailable for some donors at each locus, only the typed subset was used in association tests. Some IMGT-functional V segments, including TRBV6-2 and TRBV6-3, could not be distinguished by the 87-base-pair reads and were therefore excluded. According to a later analysis, TCR association rates differed among HLA loci, with DRB1 alleles showing the most associated TCRs and HLA-C alleles showing the fewest. In the study, about 150 TCR beta chains were listed as associated with cytomegalovirus. Because counts were too low, 15 to 20 rarely observed V segments, including chromosome 9 orphons, were excluded from the earlier analysis of 587 of the donors. While some public TCRs were present in many individuals, most TCR sequences turned up only very rarely across donors. The cohort was sequenced for TCR beta chains only, and without alpha or paired-chain data the features that could be detected were limited. Sequencing depth was assumed to be roughly uniform across donors in the presence/absence analyses, though that assumption may not hold. Linkage disequilibrium might explain the correlated functional status among segregating V segments, but an unknown experimental factor could not be excluded. An association between a missense DCLRE1C variant and V-gene and J-gene trimming of TCR beta chains was found in a later genetic analysis and replicated in an independent cohort. Broadly in line with IMGT annotations, most TCR beta V segments showed up in productive rearrangements about 87% or about 30% of the time in an earlier analysis of a few hundred of the donors. The classifier was reported to diagnose cytomegalovirus status with high specificity and sensitivity in both the original and validation cohorts. In a later analysis, several top co-occurrence clusters were reported to appear linked to parvovirus B19, influenza, CMV and Epstein-Barr virus. In a later genetic analysis, fewer N-insertions in productive TCRs were reported among donors in an Asian-associated ancestry cluster than the approximately 630-donor mean. When HLA alleles, especially DR and DQ, strongly co-occurred, TCR associations were difficult to assign to individual alleles. For the cohort, immune exposure information was limited to CMV serostatus. The sequencing pipeline was judged likely to have produced a cluster of highly shared sequence variants as a technical artifact. According to a later analysis, most CMV-associated TCR beta chains appeared to be HLA-restricted, and the HLA associations seemed to be driven largely by CMV exposure. Compared with equally common non-associated chains, HLA-associated TCR beta chains in a later analysis were more clonally expanded and had lower generation probabilities.

The cohort was made up of several hundred healthy bone marrow donors. At the time of sampling, every cohort member was nominally healthy, though immune exposures that went unrecorded were likely present. The donor was CMV seropositive and was included in the group of 250 to 350 seropositive cohort members. A peripheral blood sample was collected from each donor, and TCR beta sequencing was performed on peripheral blood mononuclear cells. The Qiagen DNeasy Blood Extraction Kit was used to extract genomic DNA from the blood cell samples. Library generation was performed with the immunoSEQ multiplex PCR assay. The multiplex PCR relied on a mix of 60 forward primers for TCR Vbeta segments and 13 reverse primers for TCR Jbeta segments. The CDR3 region of rearranged TCR beta genes was amplified from genomic DNA by a multiplex PCR assay. The amplified TCR beta libraries were sequenced on the Illumina HiSeq System as 87-base-pair reads. The published analysis was carried out like this. A later analysis tallied 75 million to 85 million unique TCR beta chains across the 666 repertoires, and some 12 million of those chains were shared by two or more donors. Raw reads were error-corrected and collapsed into unique sequences by a nearest-neighbor algorithm in which closely related sequences were merged to remove PCR and sequencing errors. CDR3 sequences were aligned to IMGT reference sequences to assign V, D and J gene segments. For a sequence to be retained, a match of at least six nucleotides to both a V gene segment and a J gene segment was required. Rearrangements were called productive when the CDR3 lacked stop codons and stayed in frame with V and J; all others were non-productive. CDR3 was defined according to IMGT convention as the region running from the second conserved V-encoded cysteine to the conserved J-encoded phenylalanine. The earlier analysis of fewer than 750 of the donors excluded sequences that lacked an unambiguous match to a single V gene segment. An earlier analysis of around 600 of the donors classified V segments as functional when productive rearrangements were above 56.7% and as segregating when the standard deviation between donors was above 5%. A statistical classification framework was built to diagnose cytomegalovirus status from the catalog of TCR beta chain sequences. V and J gene assignment, in a later analysis, came from comparing TCR nucleotide sequences with IMGT/GENE-DB human TR gene sequences. Using the TCRdist pipeline, a later analysis assigned CDR3 sequences along with most-parsimonious VDJ recombination scenarios. In a later analysis, each TCR beta chain was defined by its CDR3 amino acid sequence together with its V-gene family, and reads lacking a unique V-gene family were excluded. A later analysis removed roughly 590 highly shared, low-generation-probability nucleotide sequences to deal with suspected cross-contamination and a sequencing artifact. For each public chain, a later analysis derived a clonal expansion index from normalized ranks of inferred template counts within each repertoire. In a later analysis, generation probabilities were computed using a VDJ recombination model fitted to out-of-frame rearrangements, and the results were checked against IGoR. In a later analysis, TCR-TCR, TCR-HLA and TCR-CMV co-occurrence was scored with hypergeometric tests, and a repertoire-size bias correction was applied to TCR pairs. In a later analysis, false discovery rates were estimated by permuting HLA or CMV assignments 20 times. A later analysis grouped co-occurring TCRs with DBSCAN, adding TCRdist sequence similarity when clustering within HLA-allele-positive subsets. Repertoires with fewer than 30,000 or more than 120,000 public chains, plus five repertoires with anomalous nucleotide sharing, were excluded from co-occurrence clustering. What TCRdb holds here is the immuneACCESS table cut down to in-frame rearrangements. Part of the clones is not present; checked against another copy, under half of the missing clones reflect an unresolved V gene, and the others are unexplained. For V, J and clone size, that table is used; D and trimming come from the DNA. This sample's table contains over 60,000 clones. Roughly 8% of the sample is taken by the ten largest.

CDR1 SEHNR and CDR2 FQNEAQ were looked up in the germline V gene (reference sequence). The CDR3 sequence holds 14 residues, the cysteine and phenylalanine included. The sequence is cut down to CDR3 DNA, 42 bases in frame from base 1. A distance of 11 bases separates the germline ends of V and J, which lose 3 bases and 4 bases respectively. The sequence links TRBV7-9 to TRBJ2-3; too little of a D gene remains to name it. The receptor's source is a female donor in good health and CMV-seropositive. What was sequenced was PBMCs. At the DNA level, the sequence is TGTGCCAGCAGCTTGAGTTTTGGTGCAGATACGCAGTATTTT. Translated, this gives CASSLSFGADTQYF.